Below, 20 T cell receptor beta chains from the same sample are listed, as sequenced in a study of Ad26.COV2.S vaccination and SARS-CoV-2 variants. The assay was immunoSEQ multiplex PCR, and TCRdb's table has in-frame clones only and misses some. The sample gives more than 300,000 clones, about 88% of which show up once; around 6.4% is in the top ten. As to treatment: about 20 received Ad26.COV2.S at low or high dose, single or two shots; roughly five received placebo; per-sample allocation not given. Specimen acquisition occurred on day 63 following the initial vaccine or placebo injection. The sequences come from peripheral blood, collected in a trial of Ad26.COV2.S vaccine versus placebo. These receptors all stem from a person between 18 and 59 years old who received the Ad26.COV2.S COVID-19 vaccine or a placebo.

V and J are TRBV10-3 and TRBJ1-2; weak D call: TRBD1 (6 bases). Germline V gene sequence: CDR1 ENHRY, CDR2 SYGVKD. V was cut by 0 bases and J by 0 bases, with 11 bases left in between. CDR3 length: 16 residues. The DNA for the CDR3 is TGTGCCATCAGTGAGTCGGGGGGGGCCTCTAACTATGGCTACACCTTC. Translating gives CAISESGGASNYGYTF.

The V gene is TRBV30, the J gene TRBJ2-5; the D is unclear. The CDR3 sequence is 12 residues long. Germline CDR1 reads GTSNPN; CDR2 reads SVGIG (reference sequence). Trimming stripped 5 bases from V and 5 bases from J, with 12 bases between. This CDR3 is CAWGPGSETQYF. Written as DNA, the CDR3 is TGTGCCTGGGGCCCCGGTTCGGAGACCCAGTACTTC.

This chain joins TRBV5-8 and TRBJ1-2; tentative D call: TRBD1 (5 bases). The CDR3 sequence is 13 residues long. Germline V CDR1 and CDR2: SGHTS, YDEGEE. The V gene lost 1 base and the J gene lost 8 bases, with 12 bases spanning the gap. CDR3: CASSLRGTGGYTF. CDR3 DNA: TGTGCCAGCAGCTTGCGGGGCACGGGGGGCTACACCTTC.

The chain has TRBV6-5 and TRBJ2-1, with D perhaps assigned TRBD1 or TRBD2 (5 bases each). Germline lookup yields CDR1 MNHEY and CDR2 SVGAGI. The germline V and J ends were trimmed by 1 base and 8 bases, with 18 bases remaining between them. CDR3 length: 16 residues. The CDR3 nucleotides read TGTGCCAGCAGTTACTTCCGGGACCGCAAGGGACATGAGCAGTTCTTC. This codes for CASSYFRDRKGHEQFF.

The chain joins TRBV19 to TRBJ1-2, with a tentative D call TRBD1 (5 bases). From germline, CDR1 is LNHDA and CDR2 SQIVND (reference sequence). The CDR3 spans 15 residues. V gave up 4 bases and J gave up 4 bases, with 16 bases separating them. The DNA of the CDR3 is TGTGCCAGTAGTACCTCCTCAGACAGTGTCTATGGCTACACCTTC. Translation gives CASSTSSDSVYGYTF.

V usage is TRBV5-1 and J usage is TRBJ1-1; the match to TRBD1 covers 7 bases. The CDR3 loop spans 14 amino acids. Looked up from germline, CDR1 is SGHRS and CDR2 is YFSETQ. J gave up 0 bases and V 6 bases, and 5 bases lay outside the gene matches. The CDR3 coding sequence is TGCGCCAGCAATAGACAGGGAATGAACACTGAAGCTTTCTTT. Translated: CASNRQGMNTEAFF.

The rearrangement links TRBV7-2 to TRBJ2-2; D is uncertain. The V gene's germline CDR1 is SGHTA and CDR2 FQGNSA. Trimming removed 1 base at V and 5 bases at J, with 11 bases between. CDR3 length: 15 residues. The CDR3 DNA follows: TGTGCCAGCAGCTTAGGGCCGCGGACGACCGGGGAGCTGTTTTTT. Translated: CASSLGPRTTGELFF.

The chain recombines TRBV27 with TRBJ1-1; no reliable D call. Trimming left V 6 bases short and J 10 bases short, with 15 bases between. CDR3 length: 12 amino acids. Germline CDR1 MNHEY, CDR2 SMNVEV (reference sequence). The CDR3: CASRMAGAGAFF. The CDR3, as DNA: TGTGCCAGCAGAATGGCAGGCGCGGGAGCTTTCTTT.

Of note for this clone: At the DNA level, this CDR3 is encoded by other sequences in the same sample as well. V gene TRBV28 combines with J gene TRBJ2-1, with D maybe TRBD1 (6 bases). The CDR3 runs to 12 residues. With 6 bases removed from V and 7 bases from J, the gap between germline ends came to 10 bases. The germline CDR1 and CDR2 sequences are MDHEN and SYDVKM. CDR3 protein: CASSRTENEQFF. Written as DNA, the CDR3 is TGTGCCAGCAGCCGGACAGAGAATGAGCAGTTCTTC.

This chain connects TRBV7-3 to TRBJ2-2; either TRBD1 or TRBD2 may fit D (6 bases each). The CDR3 is 15 residues long. Trimming took 6 bases from V and 4 from J, leaving 15 bases between them. The germline gives CDR1 SGHTA, CDR2 FQGTGA. The CDR3 bases are TGTGCCAGCAGTTCCTTGACGGGGGCCACCGGGGAGCTGTTTTTT. Translating it yields CASSSLTGATGELFF.

J is TRBJ2-1 and V is TRBV5-8, with D possibly being TRBD1 (5 bases). Germline V gene lookup returns CDR1 SGHTS and CDR2 YDEGEE. Trimming shortened V by 0 bases and J by 6 bases, and 13 bases separated the two germline ends. The CDR3 totals 15 residues. In nucleotides, the CDR3 is TGTGCCAGCAGCTTGGTAGGGGCGCCCGGCAATGAGCAGTTCTTC. Its translation: CASSLVGAPGNEQFF.

The gene calls are TRBV6-2 or TRBV6-3 and TRBJ2-1; 13 bases agree with TRBD2. V lost 5 bases, J lost 10 bases, and 8 bases stayed unmatched. Germline V gene lookup returns CDR1 MNHEY and CDR2 SVGEGT. The CDR3 loop spans 15 amino acids. The CDR3 bases are TGTGCCAGCAGTCTTACTAGCGGGGGGGCGGGCGAGCAGTTCTTC. Encoded protein: CASSLTSGGAGEQFF.

This clone was picked up many times. The chain joins TRBV9 to TRBJ2-7; perhaps TRBD1 as D (6 bases). Germline-derived CDR1 and CDR2 are SGDLS and YYNGEE. The V and J ends lost 4 bases and 3 bases respectively, with 14 bases between them. The CDR3 covers 14 residues. Written as DNA, the CDR3 is TGTGCCAGCAGCCCCCAGGACAGAGACTACGAGCAGTACTTC. Translated, it gives CASSPQDRDYEQYF. Combining the CDR3 with reference TRBV9 and TRBJ2-7 gives the whole variable domain DSGVTQTPKHLITATGQRVTLRCSPRSGDLSVYWYQQSLDQGLQFLIQYYNGEERAKGNILERFSAQQFPDLHSELNLSSLELGDSALYFCASSPQDRDYEQYFGPGTRLTVT.

This clone was counted between two and nine times. This rearrangement joins TRBV4-1 to TRBJ2-3; TRBD2 might be the D (5 bases). Germline CDR1 MGHRA, CDR2 YSYEKL. With 0 bases removed from V and 0 bases from J, the gap between germline ends came to 10 bases. The CDR3 is made up of 16 amino acids. DNA of the CDR3: TGCGCCAGCAGCCAAGATCCGTGGACTAGCACAGATACGCAGTATTTT. This sequence encodes CASSQDPWTSTDTQYF.

This chain connects TRBV7-2 to TRBJ1-1; possibly TRBD1 for D (6 bases). The CDR3 has 13 residues. With 3 bases removed from V and 1 base from J, the gap between germline ends came to 6 bases. Looked up from germline, CDR1 is SGHTA and CDR2 is FQGNSA. DNA of the CDR3: TGTGCCAGCAGCTTGGGACAGAACACTGAAGCTTTCTTT. Protein: CASSLGQNTEAFF. The entire variable domain, with the rest obtained from reference TRBV7-2 and TRBJ1-1, is as follows: GAGVSQSPSNKVTEKGKDVELRCDPISGHTALYWYRQSLGQGLEFLIYFQGNSAPDKSGLPSDRFSAERTGGSVSTLTIQRTQQEDSAVYLCASSLGQNTEAFFGQGTRLTVV.

The V and J genes are TRBV2 and TRBJ2-6; TRBD2 might be the D (7 bases). V was trimmed by 6 bases and J by 4 bases, leaving 16 bases between them. Germline CDR1 and CDR2: SNHLY and FYNNEI. The CDR3 has 16 residues. Here the CDR3 reads CASRKGGGLGANVLTF. The CDR3 region has the DNA TGTGCCAGCAGAAAGGGGGGAGGGTTAGGGGCCAACGTCCTGACTTTC.

The chain links TRBV15 to TRBJ2-5, with D perhaps TRBD1 or TRBD2 (6 bases each). V shed 4 bases and J shed 4 bases, with 13 bases lying between them. This CDR3 has 14 residues. Germline V CDR1 and CDR2: LNHNV, YYDKDF (reference sequence). This chain's CDR3 is CATSKGGSGETQYF. The DNA for the CDR3 is TGTGCCACCAGCAAGGGGGGAAGTGGAGAGACCCAGTACTTC.

The chain is built from TRBV4-1 and TRBJ2-1; D unresolved. CDR3 size: 15 residues. The V end lost 0 bases, the J end lost 9 bases, and 15 bases lay between the germline ends. Germline V gene lookup returns CDR1 MGHRA and CDR2 YSYEKL. The CDR3 bases are TGCGCCAGCAGCCAAGAAGAAGCCGCGACTTTTGAGCAGTTCTTC. Its protein is CASSQEEAATFEQFF.

This chain uses TRBV27 with TRBJ2-1; the match to TRBD2 covers 12 bases. Trimming took 1 base from V and 7 from J; bases not matched to a gene: 5. The CDR3 loop spans 16 amino acids. In germline, CDR1 is MNHEY, CDR2 SMNVEV (reference sequence). The CDR3 is CASSLYLAGGRNEQFF. CDR3 in DNA: TGTGCCAGCAGTTTATATCTAGCGGGGGGGCGTAATGAGCAGTTCTTC.

The V call is TRBV9, the J call TRBJ1-2; a weak D match, TRBD1 (6 bases). CDR1 and CDR2 (germline): SGDLS, YYNGEE. CDR3 length: 15 residues. V was trimmed by 2 bases and J by 2 bases, leaving 13 bases between them. CDR3 bases: TGTGCCAGCAGCGTCAATTGGGGGACAAACTATGGCTACACCTTC. This codes for CASSVNWGTNYGYTF.